The sequence of this T cell receptor (beta chain) was determined in a study of T-cell memory formation after mild COVID-19. Study details: Clustering of TCRs was largely donor specific.

TCRdb fed the 5' RACE reads into MiXCR, producing one record per CDR3 protein. The sample shows approximately 260,000 distinct CDR3 sequences, around 16% of them seen only once. In its sample, this clonotype was seen a few times. What it recognizes is unknown. Study conclusions and caveats: In second-wave clones peaking day 37, SARS-CoV-2 specificity remained unconfirmed. Pre-infection memory held some responding clones, suggesting pre-existing cross-reactive T cells responded.

Trimming removed 6 bases from V and 8 bases from J; junction bases left unmatched: 7. CDR3 length equals 14 residues. This chain joins TRBV12-3 or TRBV12-4 and TRBJ1-4, with 9 bases matching TRBD1. This clonotype was obtained from a man in his late teens or twenties who had mild COVID-19 (a few samples of this study predate the infection). Cell type and time point are not known. The sample taken for sequencing was PBMCs or a T cell subset sorted from them (not recorded which). CDR3 bases: TGTGCCAGCAGGCCCGACAGGGGGTACGAAAAACTGTTTTTT. As protein: CASRPDRGYEKLFF.